The rows below give T cell receptor beta chains drawn from one sample of a study of shared clonotypes between healthy human individuals. The assay was immunoSEQ multiplex PCR, and TCRdb's table has in-frame clones only and misses some. This table has 2 million to 2.5 million clones, approximately 93% appearing once. The sequenced sample consisted of naive CD4+ T cells from PBMCs. Receptors were obtained from a man in his late teens or twenties in good health. Some clones in this sample may be carry-over from other donors' samples. Each CDR3 is given with its conserved first and last residue. Fields, in order: D gene, J gene, clone size, V gene, CDR3 protein, CDR3 DNA. A D gene is named only where the DNA matches it firmly. Clone size is stated in some rows and not others, as once, few, many or a class when expanded.

D gene: -; J gene: TRBJ2-2; clone size: -; V gene: TRBV5-1; CDR3 protein: CASSAGEVAGELFF; CDR3 DNA: TGCGCCAGCAGCGCAGGGGAAGTCGCCGGGGAGCTGTTTTTT
D gene: TRBD2; J gene: TRBJ2-3; clone size: -; V gene: TRBV7-9; CDR3 protein: CASGGGRAEVDTQYF; CDR3 DNA: TGTGCCAGCGGGGGCGGGAGGGCTGAGGTAGATACGCAGTATTTT
D gene: TRBD1; J gene: TRBJ2-3; clone size: -; V gene: TRBV9; CDR3 protein: CASSSDRGREDTQYF; CDR3 DNA: TGTGCCAGCAGCTCGGACAGGGGGCGGGAGGATACGCAGTATTTT
D gene: -; J gene: TRBJ2-4; clone size: -; V gene: TRBV27; CDR3 protein: CASSSGGKAKNIQYF; CDR3 DNA: TGTGCCAGCAGTTCCGGCGGGAAAGCCAAAAACATTCAGTACTTC
D gene: -; J gene: TRBJ1-4; clone size: -; V gene: TRBV6-4; CDR3 protein: CASSERKTNEKLFF; CDR3 DNA: TGTGCCAGCAGTGAACGGAAGACTAATGAAAAACTGTTTTTT
D gene: TRBD1; J gene: TRBJ1-1; clone size: -; V gene: TRBV29-1; CDR3 protein: CSVYRQGDAEAFF; CDR3 DNA: TGCAGCGTTTACAGACAGGGGGATGCTGAAGCTTTCTTT
D gene: TRBD2; J gene: TRBJ2-7; clone size: once; V gene: TRBV30; CDR3 protein: CAWRPPGVAGTYEQYF; CDR3 DNA: TGTGCCTGGCGACCCCCCGGGGTAGCGGGGACCTACGAGCAGTACTTC
D gene: -; J gene: TRBJ1-2; clone size: -; V gene: TRBV28; CDR3 protein: CASRGRRDGYTF; CDR3 DNA: TGTGCCAGCAGAGGCAGGAGAGATGGCTACACCTTC
D gene: TRBD2; J gene: TRBJ2-1; clone size: -; V gene: TRBV28; CDR3 protein: CASSLAGGAYNEQFF; CDR3 DNA: TGTGCCAGCAGTTTAGCGGGGGGGGCCTACAATGAGCAGTTCTTC
D gene: -; J gene: TRBJ2-7; clone size: -; V gene: TRBV4-1; CDR3 protein: CASSPSTSPVPYEQYF; CDR3 DNA: TGCGCCAGCAGTCCAAGTACCTCGCCAGTTCCCTACGAGCAGTACTTC
D gene: -; J gene: TRBJ1-5; clone size: few; V gene: TRBV6-6; CDR3 protein: CASSWQNQPQHF; CDR3 DNA: TGTGCCAGCAGTTGGCAGAATCAGCCCCAGCATTTT
D gene: -; J gene: TRBJ1-4; clone size: -; V gene: TRBV29-1; CDR3 protein: CSALVTNEKLFF; CDR3 DNA: TGCAGCGCCCTGGTAACTAATGAAAAACTGTTTTTT
D gene: TRBD1; J gene: TRBJ1-1; clone size: -; V gene: TRBV7-9; CDR3 protein: CASNNRGAEAFF; CDR3 DNA: TGTGCCAGCAATAACAGGGGGGCTGAAGCTTTCTTT
D gene: -; J gene: TRBJ2-2; clone size: -; V gene: TRBV30; CDR3 protein: CAWSSLDRRTNTGELFF; CDR3 DNA: TGTGCCTGGAGTTCCCTCGACAGAAGAACGAACACCGGGGAGCTGTTTTTT
D gene: -; J gene: TRBJ2-2; clone size: few; V gene: TRBV7-3; CDR3 protein: CASSLVRGSAGELFF; CDR3 DNA: TGTGCCAGCAGCTTAGTACGGGGGTCGGCCGGGGAGCTGTTTTTT
D gene: -; J gene: TRBJ2-7; clone size: -; V gene: TRBV5-6; CDR3 protein: CASLRQGSYEQYF; CDR3 DNA: TGTGCCTCCTTAAGGCAGGGCTCCTACGAGCAGTACTTC
D gene: -; J gene: TRBJ1-6; clone size: -; V gene: TRBV27; CDR3 protein: CASSPTVGPVHF; CDR3 DNA: TGTGCCAGCAGTCCAACCGTGGGCCCGGTCCACTTT
D gene: TRBD1; J gene: TRBJ2-7; clone size: -; V gene: TRBV10-3; CDR3 protein: CAIGQGSYEQYF; CDR3 DNA: TGTGCCATCGGACAGGGCTCCTACGAGCAGTACTTC
D gene: -; J gene: TRBJ1-1; clone size: -; V gene: TRBV25-1; CDR3 protein: CASSLMLNTEAFF; CDR3 DNA: TGTGCCAGCAGCCTCATGTTGAACACTGAAGCTTTCTTT
D gene: -; J gene: TRBJ1-1; clone size: -; V gene: TRBV27; CDR3 protein: CASSLFGTSANTEAFF; CDR3 DNA: TGTGCCAGCAGTTTATTCGGGACATCCGCGAACACTGAAGCTTTCTTT
D gene: TRBD1; J gene: TRBJ1-5; clone size: -; V gene: TRBV10-3; CDR3 protein: CAIKPGTGASNQPQHF; CDR3 DNA: TGTGCCATCAAACCCGGGACAGGGGCCTCCAATCAGCCCCAGCATTTT
D gene: -; J gene: TRBJ2-7; clone size: -; V gene: TRBV5-1; CDR3 protein: CASSFQQGYEQYF; CDR3 DNA: TGCGCCAGCAGCTTCCAACAGGGCTACGAGCAGTACTTC
D gene: -; J gene: TRBJ1-4; clone size: -; V gene: TRBV5-1; CDR3 protein: CASSLERGRGEKLFF; CDR3 DNA: TGCGCCAGCAGCTTGGAAAGGGGTCGGGGTGAAAAACTGTTTTTT
D gene: -; J gene: TRBJ2-5; clone size: -; V gene: TRBV7-2; CDR3 protein: CASSLSQPQETQYF; CDR3 DNA: TGTGCCAGCAGCTTGTCCCAACCTCAAGAGACCCAGTACTTC
D gene: TRBD2; J gene: TRBJ2-2; clone size: -; V gene: TRBV5-4; CDR3 protein: CASSLLAGENTGELFF; CDR3 DNA: TGTGCCAGCAGCTTGTTAGCGGGGGAGAACACCGGGGAGCTGTTTTTT
D gene: TRBD1; J gene: TRBJ2-3; clone size: -; V gene: TRBV5-4; CDR3 protein: CASSSGQYTDTQYF; CDR3 DNA: TGTGCCAGCAGCTCGGGACAGTACACAGATACGCAGTATTTT
D gene: -; J gene: TRBJ2-7; clone size: -; V gene: TRBV11-2; CDR3 protein: CASSLEYEQYF; CDR3 DNA: TGTGCCAGCAGCTTAGAGTACGAGCAGTACTTC
D gene: -; J gene: TRBJ1-2; clone size: -; V gene: TRBV29-1; CDR3 protein: CSVESVPGQGLNYGYTF; CDR3 DNA: TGCAGCGTTGAATCAGTGCCAGGGCAGGGGTTAAACTATGGCTACACCTTC
D gene: -; J gene: TRBJ1-5; clone size: -; V gene: TRBV28; CDR3 protein: CASSLRGALGQPQHF; CDR3 DNA: TGTGCCAGCAGCCTACGGGGGGCGCTGGGTCAGCCCCAGCATTTT
D gene: -; J gene: TRBJ2-7; clone size: -; V gene: TRBV7-3; CDR3 protein: CASSFSPFGEQYF; CDR3 DNA: TGTGCCAGCAGCTTTTCCCCGTTCGGTGAGCAGTACTTC
D gene: -; J gene: TRBJ2-1; clone size: -; V gene: TRBV30; CDR3 protein: CAWSVWRSSYNEQFF; CDR3 DNA: TGTGCCTGGAGTGTATGGCGATCCTCCTACAATGAGCAGTTCTTC
D gene: TRBD1; J gene: TRBJ2-2; clone size: -; V gene: TRBV6-6; CDR3 protein: CASSPGTVALFF; CDR3 DNA: TGTGCCAGCAGTCCTGGGACAGTAGCGCTGTTTTTT
D gene: -; J gene: TRBJ2-1; clone size: -; V gene: TRBV5-1; CDR3 protein: CASSLASGKSYNEQFF; CDR3 DNA: TGCGCCAGCAGCTTGGCCTCAGGAAAATCCTACAATGAGCAGTTCTTC
D gene: TRBD1; J gene: TRBJ1-2; clone size: -; V gene: TRBV5-1; CDR3 protein: CASSSNGQGADYGYTF; CDR3 DNA: TGCGCCAGCAGCTCCAATGGACAGGGGGCAGACTATGGCTACACCTTC
D gene: -; J gene: TRBJ1-3; clone size: -; V gene: TRBV28; CDR3 protein: CASREFRGTGNTIYF; CDR3 DNA: TGTGCCAGCAGAGAGTTTAGGGGCACTGGAAACACCATATATTTT
D gene: -; J gene: TRBJ1-1; clone size: few; V gene: TRBV13; CDR3 protein: CASSPRLSAGAFF; CDR3 DNA: TGTGCCAGCAGCCCCCGCCTCTCAGCGGGAGCTTTCTTT
D gene: -; J gene: TRBJ2-2; clone size: once; V gene: TRBV12-2; CDR3 protein: CASRPTPAGTGSQVGTGELFF; CDR3 DNA: TGTGCAAGTCGCCCTACTCCTGCCGGGACAGGGAGTCAGGTGGGCACCGGGGAGCTGTTTTTT
D gene: TRBD1; J gene: TRBJ1-2; clone size: few; V gene: TRBV2; CDR3 protein: CASQGALGYTF; CDR3 DNA: TGTGCCAGCCAGGGGGCCTTGGGCTACACCTTC
D gene: TRBD1; J gene: TRBJ1-2; clone size: -; V gene: TRBV19; CDR3 protein: CASSTGTGESYGYTF; CDR3 DNA: TGTGCCAGTAGTACCGGGACAGGAGAGAGCTATGGCTACACCTTC
D gene: -; J gene: TRBJ2-2; clone size: once; V gene: TRBV5-1; CDR3 protein: CASSYRANTGELFF; CDR3 DNA: TGCGCCAGCAGCTACAGGGCTAACACCGGGGAGCTGTTTTTT
D gene: -; J gene: TRBJ1-4; clone size: -; V gene: TRBV28; CDR3 protein: CASSRPTGVSSTNEKLFF; CDR3 DNA: TGTGCCAGCAGTCGGCCGACGGGGGTTTCATCAACTAATGAAAAACTGTTTTTT
D gene: -; J gene: TRBJ2-7; clone size: -; V gene: TRBV14; CDR3 protein: CASSQDGYEQYF; CDR3 DNA: TGTGCCAGCAGCCAAGACGGTTACGAGCAGTACTTC
D gene: TRBD1; J gene: TRBJ2-1; clone size: -; V gene: TRBV12-5; CDR3 protein: CASGNRDRGYEQFF; CDR3 DNA: TGTGCTAGTGGTAACCGGGACAGGGGGTATGAGCAGTTCTTC
D gene: -; J gene: TRBJ2-1; clone size: once; V gene: TRBV6-1; CDR3 protein: CASSGQGDWGHNEQFF; CDR3 DNA: TGTGCCAGCAGTGGACAAGGGGATTGGGGGCACAATGAGCAGTTCTTC
D gene: TRBD2; J gene: TRBJ2-5; clone size: -; V gene: TRBV28; CDR3 protein: CASSLGGDLKTQYF; CDR3 DNA: TGTGCCAGCAGCCTCGGGGGGGATCTTAAGACCCAGTACTTC
D gene: TRBD1; J gene: TRBJ1-2; clone size: -; V gene: TRBV18; CDR3 protein: CASSPYLATGTVYGYTF; CDR3 DNA: TGTGCCAGCTCACCCTATTTGGCTACCGGGACAGTCTATGGCTACACCTTC
D gene: -; J gene: TRBJ2-7; clone size: -; V gene: TRBV6-1; CDR3 protein: CASLRQGLGEQYF; CDR3 DNA: TGTGCCAGTTTACGGCAGGGATTGGGCGAGCAGTACTTC
D gene: -; J gene: TRBJ2-4; clone size: -; V gene: TRBV7-2; CDR3 protein: CASSLNRWGIQYF; CDR3 DNA: TGTGCCAGCAGCTTAAACAGGTGGGGCATTCAGTACTTC
D gene: -; J gene: TRBJ1-2; clone size: -; V gene: TRBV5-1; CDR3 protein: CASSRESANYGYTF; CDR3 DNA: TGCGCCAGCAGCCGCGAATCGGCTAACTATGGCTACACCTTC
D gene: TRBD2; J gene: TRBJ2-2; clone size: -; V gene: TRBV9; CDR3 protein: CASGSASGNTGELFF; CDR3 DNA: TGTGCCAGCGGTTCCGCTAGCGGGAACACCGGGGAGCTGTTTTTT
D gene: -; J gene: TRBJ1-1; clone size: -; V gene: TRBV19; CDR3 protein: CASSWGKNTEAFF; CDR3 DNA: TGTGCCAGTAGTTGGGGCAAGAACACTGAAGCTTTCTTT